This entry lists 17 T cell receptor beta chains sequenced from one sample in a study of human T cells and chemical hapten exposure. Via MiXCR, TCRdb re-called the RACE reads, giving one row per CDR3 protein. The table lists 350,000 to 400,000 distinct CDR3 sequences, 5% to 6.5% of them singletons. Time point in this sample: pre-sensitization, week 0. The treatment: therapeutic diphenylcyclopropenone sensitization with weekly scalp DPC. Material: whole blood, obtained in connection with sensitization to the hapten diphenylcyclopropenone (DPC). The receptors come from a woman in her forties or fifties with alopecia areata. Some clones in this sample may be carry-over from other donors' samples.

This clonotype was recorded a few times. The chain links TRBV9 to TRBJ2-3; D is undetermined. Trimming pared 4 bases from V and 2 bases from J, leaving 14 bases between. The germline V gene has CDR1 SGDLS and CDR2 YYNGEE. This CDR3 region has 15 residues. In DNA, the CDR3 is TGTGCCAGCAGCCTAGATTTGGGGTCCACAGATACGCAGTATTTT. As protein: CASSLDLGSTDTQYF.

V is TRBV7-9 and J is TRBJ2-5; no clear D gene. Deletions cut 1 base from V and 4 bases from J, with 16 bases between. This CDR3 has 16 residues. Germline V gene lookup returns CDR1 SEHNR and CDR2 FQNEAQ (reference sequence). CDR3 sequence (DNA): TGTGCCAGCAGCTTAGAAGGCAGTGGGTATCCAGAGACCCAGTACTTC. Residues: CASSLEGSGYPETQYF.

Ten or more counts support this clonotype. This chain uses TRBV5-6 with TRBJ2-2, with 7 bases fitting TRBD1. The CDR3 contains 15 residues. The V gene end was trimmed by 2 bases and the J gene end by 5 bases; junction bases not matched to a gene: 6. Germline CDR1 is SGHDT and CDR2 is YYEEEE. CDR3 residues: CASSFFDRETGELFF. As DNA, the CDR3 is TGTGCCAGCAGCTTTTTCGACAGGGAAACCGGGGAGCTGTTTTTT.

This clonotype was counted many times. This sequence joins TRBV12-3 or TRBV12-4 and TRBJ1-5; D perhaps matches TRBD1 (6 bases). The CDR3 is made up of 13 amino acids. Trimming removed 6 bases from V and 6 bases from J, with 12 bases in between. The CDR3 protein is CASRTGFGQPQHF. The CDR3 bases are TGTGCCAGCAGAACAGGGTTTGGTCAGCCCCAGCATTTT.

V usage is TRBV18 and J usage is TRBJ1-1; TRBD1 agrees at 12 bases. V lost 4 bases, J lost 3 bases, and 6 bases stayed unmatched. From germline, CDR1 is KGHSH and CDR2 LQKENI. This CDR3 is built from 16 residues. CDR3 loop: CASSQGTGGAYTEAFF. The CDR3 DNA reads as TGTGCCAGCTCACAGGGGACAGGGGGCGCCTACACTGAAGCTTTCTTT.

This clonotype came up many times. The chain carries TRBV6-1 and TRBJ2-1, with D perhaps matching TRBD1 or TRBD2 (6 bases each). V dropped 5 bases and J dropped 2 bases, with 10 bases sitting between them. The CDR3 sequence is 14 residues long. The germline V gene has CDR1 MNHNS and CDR2 SASEGT. The CDR3 is CASSTRGAYNEQFF. The DNA for the CDR3 is TGTGCCAGCAGTACAAGGGGGGCCTACAATGAGCAGTTCTTC.

The gene calls are TRBV12-3 or TRBV12-4 and TRBJ2-3; 9 bases match TRBD2. CDR3 length: 15 residues. J gave up 2 bases and V 7 bases, and 7 bases lay outside the gene matches. CDR3 coding DNA: TGTGCCAGCATCCAGGCGGGGGGGACCACAGATACGCAGTATTTT. As protein: CASIQAGGTTDTQYF.

This clonotype was seen ten or more times. The chain combines TRBV20-1 with TRBJ1-1, with D possibly being TRBD1 (6 bases). Germline CDR1 and CDR2: DFQATT and SNEGSKA (reference sequence). The V and J ends lost 3 bases and 3 bases respectively, with 11 bases between them. CDR3 length: 13 amino acids. Here the CDR3 DNA reads TGCAGTGCTAGCAGGGGACGGGACACTGAAGCTTTCTTT. Translation: CSASRGRDTEAFF.

J is TRBJ2-5 and V is TRBV6-2 or TRBV6-3, with D tentatively TRBD2 (7 bases). The CDR3 contains 15 residues. Germline V CDR1 and CDR2: MNHEY, SVGEGT. Trimming shortened V by 6 bases and J by 4 bases, and 18 bases separated the two germline ends. This chain's CDR3 is CASSYQGRAVETQYF. The CDR3 DNA follows: TGTGCCAGCAGCTACCAGGGGAGGGCCGTAGAGACCCAGTACTTC.

CDR3 sequence: CASSSGQGEADTQYF. The CDR3 coding sequence is TGTGCCAGCAGCTCCGGACAGGGGGAAGCGGATACGCAGTATTTT. The V gene is TRBV11-3, the J gene TRBJ2-3; TRBD1 aligns across 10 bases. Germline V gives CDR1 SGHNT, CDR2 YENEEA. The CDR3 is 15 amino acids. Trimming removed 4 bases from V and 6 bases from J; junction bases left unmatched: 7.

This clonotype has ten or more counts. This rearrangement joins TRBV11-2 to TRBJ2-3, with D tentatively TRBD2 (6 bases). Germline V gene lookup returns CDR1 SGHAT and CDR2 FQNNGV. Trimming shortened V by 5 bases and J by 3 bases, and 18 bases separated the two germline ends. CDR3 size: 16 residues. CDR3 region: CASSPPASVVTDTQYF. The CDR3 coding sequence is TGTGCCAGCAGCCCCCCCGCTAGCGTGGTTACAGATACGCAGTATTTT.

This clonotype was detected only a few times. This chain joins TRBV5-4 and TRBJ1-2, with a possible D match to TRBD1 (6 bases). This CDR3 spans 15 amino acids. Germline V gives CDR1 SGHNT, CDR2 YYREEE (reference sequence). The ends were cut back, 3 bases at V and 0 bases at J, with 12 bases in the middle. The CDR3 DNA reads as TGTGCCAGCAGCTCCCCAGGGGCTGCTAACTATGGCTACACCTTC. Its translation: CASSSPGAANYGYTF. Based on the CDR3 plus reference TRBV5-4 and TRBJ1-2, the full variable domain is ETGVTQSPTHLIKTRGQQVTLRCSSQSGHNTVSWYQQALGQGPQFIFQYYREEENGRGNFPPRFSGLQFPNYSSELNVNALELDDSALYLCASSSPGAANYGYTFGSGTRLTVV.

The chain carries TRBV7-8 and TRBJ1-1; 8 nucleotides line up with TRBD1. CDR1 and CDR2 from the germline V gene are SGHVS and FQNEAQ. This CDR3 comprises 14 residues. V trimming: 7 bases; J trimming: 6 bases; junction bases outside the gene matches: 10. CDR3 sequence: CASNPDRARAEAFF. CDR3 coding DNA: TGTGCCAGCAACCCGGACAGGGCACGGGCTGAAGCTTTCTTT. The whole variable domain, remainder taken from reference TRBV7-8 and TRBJ1-1, is GAGVSQSPRYKVAKRGQDVALRCDPISGHVSLFWYQQALGQGPEFLTYFQNEAQLDKSGLPSDRFFAERPEGSVSTLKIQRTQQEDSAVYLCASNPDRARAEAFFGQGTRLTVV.

This clonotype was picked up a small number of times. One end of the junction fails to match germline, which may point to a read error. The chain links TRBV7-2 to TRBJ2-5; D is unclear. In germline, CDR1 is SGHTA, CDR2 FQGNSA. This CDR3 has 16 residues. The CDR3 DNA reads TGTGCCAGCAGCCCAAGGGTCAGGATGTCAAGAGAGGCCCAGTACTTC. This gives the protein CASSPRVRMSREAQYF. Drawing the rest from reference TRBV7-2 and TRBJ2-5, the complete variable domain is GAGVSQSPSNKVTEKGKDVELRCDPISGHTALYWYRQSLGQGLEFLIYFQGNSAPDKSGLPSDRFSAERTGGSVSTLTIQRTQQEDSAVYLCASSPRVRMSREAQYFGPGTRLLVL.

DNA for the CDR3: TGTGCCAGCAGCGTAGAGGCGGCTCGCGAGACCCAGTACTTC. Its protein is CASSVEAARETQYF. The chain uses TRBV9 and TRBJ2-5; D remains unclear. The CDR3 runs to 14 residues. The V end was cut by 0 bases, the J end by 5 bases, with 11 bases between. Germline loops: CDR1 SGDLS, CDR2 YYNGEE.

The chain combines TRBV28 with TRBJ2-7; 7 bases fit TRBD1. V shed 8 bases and J 6 bases; nucleotides not matched to a gene: 4. This CDR3 is built from 11 residues. In germline, CDR1 is MDHEN, CDR2 SYDVKM. CDR3 sequence: CASRDRVEQYF. The CDR3 bases are TGTGCCAGCCGCGACAGGGTCGAGCAGTACTTC.

The chain has TRBV6-1 and TRBJ2-3, with 11 nucleotides matching TRBD2. CDR1 is MNHNS, CDR2 SASEGT, per germline. The CDR3 length is 16 residues. With V trimmed by 4 bases and J by 3 bases, 6 bases remained unmatched. DNA for the CDR3: TGTGCCAGCAGTGTGCTACTAGCGGGGGTGACAGATACGCAGTATTTT. Protein: CASSVLLAGVTDTQYF.